The 25 T cell receptor beta chains given below trace back to one sample, sequenced in a study of control samples from healthy donors and cancer patients. Repertoires were generated with immunoSEQ multiplex PCR, while TCRdb's copy carries only in-frame clones and drops some. The sample records more than 100,000 clones, around nine tenths being singletons. The sequenced material came from PBMCs. These receptors originate from a man aged 55 to 70 with lung cancer.

This clone was counted only a few times. The gene calls are TRBV18 and TRBJ2-1; TRBD1 might be the D (6 bases). Germline lookup yields CDR1 KGHSH and CDR2 LQKENI. The V and J ends lost 3 bases and 5 bases respectively, with 8 bases between them. This CDR3 has 13 residues. DNA for the CDR3: TGTGCCAGCTCACCGGACAGTAACAATGAGCAGTTCTTC. This gives the protein CASSPDSNNEQFF.

The V and J genes are TRBV7-6 and TRBJ2-1; D call uncertain. Trimming cost V 4 bases and J 5 bases, with 15 bases left between them. Germline values: CDR1 SGHVS, CDR2 FNYEAQ. The CDR3 covers 15 residues. For the CDR3, the DNA is TGTGCCAGCAGCTCTCGTTGGCAGAGTAACAATGAGCAGTTCTTC. It specifies CASSSRWQSNNEQFF.

This chain uses TRBV5-1 with TRBJ2-1; no definite D call. From germline, CDR1 is SGHRS and CDR2 YFSETQ. There are 14 residues in the CDR3. The V end lost 2 bases, the J end lost 9 bases, and 15 bases lay between the germline ends. CDR3 nucleotide sequence: TGCGCCAGCAGCTTTTCCAGGTTCCTCAGTGAGCAGTTCTTC. It codes for CASSFSRFLSEQFF.

A few counts support this clone. This rearrangement joins TRBV18 to TRBJ1-6, with D possibly being TRBD1 (6 bases). The CDR3 length is 18 residues. From germline, CDR1 is KGHSH and CDR2 LQKENI. With 4 bases removed from V and 0 bases from J, the gap between germline ends came to 16 bases. CDR3 DNA sequence: TGTGCCAGCTCACTGACGAACAGGGTCGGCTCCTATAATTCACCCCTCCACTTT. Its protein is CASSLTNRVGSYNSPLHF.

CDR3 region: CASNLVGHGYTF. The DNA of the CDR3 is TGTGCCAGCAATCTAGTGGGACATGGCTACACCTTC. The chain employs TRBV12-3 or TRBV12-4 and TRBJ1-2; maybe TRBD1 (5 bases). The CDR3 totals 12 residues. The V end was cut by 7 bases, the J end by 6 bases, with 12 bases between.

The chain has TRBV2 and TRBJ1-6, with D unclear. The germline CDR1 and CDR2 sequences are SNHLY and FYNNEI. CDR3 length: 14 residues. V was clipped by 6 bases and J by 5 bases, with 11 bases between them. Here the CDR3 DNA reads TGTGCCAGCAGCGTTTACCCCAATAATTCACCCCTCCACTTT. This translates into CASSVYPNNSPLHF.

The chain links TRBV30 to TRBJ2-1; 8 nucleotides line up with TRBD1. With V trimmed by 3 bases and J by 9 bases, 13 bases remained unmatched. This CDR3 has 15 amino acids. CDR1 and CDR2 (germline): GTSNPN, SVGIG (reference sequence). The CDR3, as DNA: TGTGCCTGGAGGACGGCGGACAGGGACCAAGGTGAGCAGTTCTTC. Translating gives CAWRTADRDQGEQFF.

This clone showed up many times. The chain combines TRBV7-9 with TRBJ1-2; TRBD1 might be the D (5 bases). V lost 7 bases and J lost 1, with 10 bases in between. Germline V gene sequence: CDR1 SEHNR, CDR2 FQNEAQ (reference sequence). The CDR3 consists of 13 residues. This chain's CDR3 is CASKPGHNYGYTF. The CDR3 DNA reads TGTGCCAGCAAACCCGGACATAACTATGGCTACACCTTC.

The chain is built from TRBV6-1 and TRBJ1-5; D call uncertain. The CDR3 spans 16 residues. V lost 3 bases and J lost 0, with 12 bases in between. Germline CDR1 and CDR2: MNHNS and SASEGT. The CDR3 loop is CASSDLPLYSNQPQHF. In DNA form, the CDR3 reads TGTGCCAGCAGTGATCTACCGCTTTATAGCAATCAGCCCCAGCATTTT.

The CDR3 region has the DNA TGTGCCAGCAGTTCGGGACAGGCCCACAGAGAGCAGTTCTTC. This translates into CASSSGQAHREQFF. The chain uses TRBV6-5 and TRBJ2-1, with TRBD1 matching over 8 bases. Germline V gene data show CDR1 as MNHEY and CDR2 as SVGAGI. The CDR3 contains 14 residues. The V segment lost 4 bases and the J segment 10 bases; nucleotides outside the gene matches: 9.

This clone was seen more than once but under ten times. The V call is TRBV3-1 (or the pseudogene TRBV3-2), the J call TRBJ2-3, with 9 bases identical to TRBD2. The CDR3 is made up of 15 amino acids. CDR1 and CDR2 from the germline V gene are LGHDT and YNNKEL (reference sequence). V lost 4 bases, J lost 6 bases, and 8 bases stayed unmatched. CDR3 amino acids: CASSLLSGGPDTQYF. Written as DNA, the CDR3 is TGTGCCAGCAGCCTTTTAAGCGGGGGGCCCGATACGCAGTATTTT.

The chain employs TRBV11-2 and TRBJ2-3, with no clear D. CDR1 is SGHAT, CDR2 FQNNGV, per germline. V was shortened by 3 bases and J by 4 bases, with 5 bases between the two germline ends. The CDR3 is made up of 12 amino acids. The CDR3 sequence is CASSFSSDTQYF. The CDR3 DNA reads as TGTGCCAGCAGCTTCAGTTCAGATACGCAGTATTTT.

V is TRBV6-5 and J is TRBJ2-1; D ambiguous. CDR3 length equals 12 residues. CDR1 is MNHEY and CDR2 is SVGAGI in the germline V gene. The V gene lost 4 bases and the J gene lost 3 bases, with 4 bases spanning the gap. CDR3 DNA sequence: TGTGCCAGCAGTTCCCTCTACAATGAGCAGTTCTTC. Protein product: CASSSLYNEQFF.

The genes are TRBV3-1 (or the pseudogene TRBV3-2) and TRBJ1-6; D not resolved. This CDR3 region has 13 residues. Trimming shortened V by 6 bases and J by 3 bases, and 6 bases separated the two germline ends. Germline CDR1 and CDR2: LGHDT and YNNKEL (reference sequence). The CDR3 reads CASRDDYNSPLHF. The CDR3 DNA reads as TGTGCCAGCAGGGACGACTATAATTCACCCCTCCACTTT.

The chain couples TRBV9 to TRBJ2-5, with D perhaps TRBD1 (6 bases). V lost 1 base to trimming and J lost 2 bases, with 18 bases between them. The length of the CDR3 is 17 residues. CDR1 SGDLS and CDR2 YYNGEE come from the germline V gene. DNA of the CDR3: TGTGCCAGCAGCGTACACTACAGGGTAGGGGGTCAAGAGACCCAGTACTTC. It codes for CASSVHYRVGGQETQYF.

This chain uses TRBV10-1 with TRBJ2-5; possibly TRBD1 for D (6 bases). Germline V CDR1 and CDR2: WNHNN, SYGVQD (reference sequence). V lost 7 bases, J lost 7 bases, and 16 bases lay in between. The CDR3 length is 13 residues. The CDR3 loop is CASTEDRSGTQYF. The CDR3 DNA sequence: TGCGCCAGCACCGAAGACAGGTCCGGGACCCAGTACTTC.

This clone was recorded a few times. The chain is built from TRBV5-1 and TRBJ1-3; unclear D gene. This CDR3 has 13 amino acids. Germline V gene sequence: CDR1 SGHRS, CDR2 YFSETQ. V gave up 0 bases and J gave up 2 bases, with 3 bases separating them. CDR3 in amino acids: CASSLEPGNTIYF. DNA of the CDR3: TGCGCCAGCAGCTTGGAACCTGGAAACACCATATATTTT.

The J gene is TRBJ2-3, the V gene TRBV7-3; 8 bases align to TRBD2. CDR1 is SGHTA, CDR2 FQGTGA, per germline. The J segment lost 1 base and the V segment lost 5 bases, leaving 11 bases of the junction unmatched. The CDR3 has 17 amino acids. The CDR3 region is CASSPQLAGGGTDTQYF. The CDR3 region has the DNA TGTGCCAGCAGCCCCCAACTTGCGGGGGGCGGCACAGATACGCAGTATTTT.

V is TRBV9 and J is TRBJ2-6; a weak D match, TRBD2 (5 bases). V was clipped by 1 base and J by 0 bases, with 8 bases between them. The CDR3 has 16 amino acids. From germline, CDR1 is SGDLS and CDR2 YYNGEE. The DNA of the CDR3 is TGTGCCAGCAGCGTAAGGAGGCGCTCTGGGGCCAACGTCCTGACTTTC. Translating gives CASSVRRRSGANVLTF.

The rearrangement uses TRBV3-1 (or the pseudogene TRBV3-2) and TRBJ2-2; D gene ambiguous. Trimming left V 0 bases short and J 2 bases short, with 4 bases between. Per germline, CDR1 LGHDT and CDR2 YNNKEL (reference sequence). The CDR3 length is 14 residues. CDR3 sequence (DNA): TGTGCCAGCAGCCAAGACGCTAACACCGGGGAGCTGTTTTTT. It encodes CASSQDANTGELFF.

The V call is TRBV30, the J call TRBJ1-2; D gene unclear. Trimming removed 2 bases at V and 4 bases at J, with 14 bases between. This CDR3 region has 14 residues. Germline V gene data show CDR1 as GTSNPN and CDR2 as SVGIG (reference sequence). This CDR3 is CAWSPGPLLYGYTF. The CDR3 coding sequence is TGTGCCTGGAGTCCTGGACCGCTCCTCTATGGCTACACCTTC.

This chain uses TRBV6-5 with TRBJ1-2; TRBD1 is a possible D gene (5 bases). CDR1 and CDR2 (germline): MNHEY, SVGAGI. The V end was cut by 10 bases, the J end by 5 bases, with 14 bases between. The CDR3 has 12 residues. CDR3 sequence reads: CATDSQGYGYTF. The CDR3 DNA reads as TGTGCCACCGATTCTCAGGGTTATGGCTACACCTTC.

The sample holds one count of this clone. The rearrangement links TRBV24-1 to TRBJ2-3, with D possibly being TRBD1 (6 bases). CDR1 and CDR2 (germline): KGHDR, SFDVKD. The CDR3 loop spans 14 amino acids. With 5 bases removed from V and 0 bases from J, the gap between germline ends came to 8 bases. The CDR3 loop reads CATSGTASTDTQYF. The CDR3 DNA reads TGTGCCACCAGTGGGACAGCTAGCACAGATACGCAGTATTTT.

This CDR3 reads CASSFNEATEAFF. CDR3 nucleotide sequence: TGTGCCAGCAGTTTTAACGAGGCCACTGAAGCTTTCTTT. V and J are TRBV12-3 or TRBV12-4 and TRBJ1-1; D uncertain. This CDR3 region has 13 residues. V was clipped by 3 bases and J by 4 bases, with 9 bases between them.

The chain uses TRBV6-1 and TRBJ1-5; D is undetermined. Germline CDR1 MNHNS, CDR2 SASEGT. This CDR3 spans 14 amino acids. Trimming removed 3 bases at V and 2 bases at J, with 8 bases between. DNA for the CDR3: TGTGCCAGCAGTGACCCTCCTCGCAATCAGCCCCAGCATTTT. This encodes CASSDPPRNQPQHF.